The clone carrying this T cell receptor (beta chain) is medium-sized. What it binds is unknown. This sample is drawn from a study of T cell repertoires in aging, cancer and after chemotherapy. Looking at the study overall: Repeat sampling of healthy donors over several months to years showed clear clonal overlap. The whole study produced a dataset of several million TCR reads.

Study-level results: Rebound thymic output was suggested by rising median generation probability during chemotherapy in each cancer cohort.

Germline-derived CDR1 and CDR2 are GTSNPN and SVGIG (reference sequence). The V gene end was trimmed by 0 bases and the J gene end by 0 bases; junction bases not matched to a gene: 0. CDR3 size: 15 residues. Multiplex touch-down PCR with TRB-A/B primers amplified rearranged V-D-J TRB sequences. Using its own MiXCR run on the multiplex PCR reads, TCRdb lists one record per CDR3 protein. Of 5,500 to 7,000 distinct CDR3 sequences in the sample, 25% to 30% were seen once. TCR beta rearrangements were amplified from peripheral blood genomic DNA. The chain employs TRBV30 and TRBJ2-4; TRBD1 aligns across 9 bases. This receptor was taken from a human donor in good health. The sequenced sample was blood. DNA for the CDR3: TGTGCCTGGAGTGTGGGACAGGGAGCCAAAAACATTCAGTACTTC. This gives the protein CAWSVGQGAKNIQYF. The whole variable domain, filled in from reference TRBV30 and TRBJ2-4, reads SQTIHQWPATLVQPVGSPLSLECTVEGTSNPNLYWYRQAAGRGLQLLFYSVGIGQISSEVPQNLSASRPQDRQFILSSKKLLLSDSGFYLCAWSVGQGAKNIQYFGAGTRLSVL.